This TCR beta chain came from a study of blood T cell repertoires in COVID-19. Whole-study context: The samples span acute and convalescent COVID-19 from the United States, Italy and Spain.

The CDR3 runs to 13 residues. V shed 6 bases, J shed 4 bases, and the junction held 4 bases outside the gene matches. From germline, CDR1 is MNHEY and CDR2 SVGAGI. Original methodology: From reference gene primer amplification, estimates of nucleated cell counts were derived. Libraries were prepared by immunoSEQ multiplex PCR; TCRdb keeps only in-frame clonotypes and omits some of them. The V and J calls and clone size come from that table; D and trimming were worked out from the DNA. The data hold 98,000 or so clones, with roughly 82% observed a single time. The sequencing input was peripheral blood. V gene TRBV6-5 combines with J gene TRBJ2-7; TRBD1 matches at 9 bases. This receptor was obtained from a man between 60 and 70 years old with acute or convalescent COVID-19. CDR3 DNA: TGTGCCAGCAGGAACAGGGGGCTATACGAGCAGTACTTC. Amino acid sequence: CASRNRGLYEQYF.